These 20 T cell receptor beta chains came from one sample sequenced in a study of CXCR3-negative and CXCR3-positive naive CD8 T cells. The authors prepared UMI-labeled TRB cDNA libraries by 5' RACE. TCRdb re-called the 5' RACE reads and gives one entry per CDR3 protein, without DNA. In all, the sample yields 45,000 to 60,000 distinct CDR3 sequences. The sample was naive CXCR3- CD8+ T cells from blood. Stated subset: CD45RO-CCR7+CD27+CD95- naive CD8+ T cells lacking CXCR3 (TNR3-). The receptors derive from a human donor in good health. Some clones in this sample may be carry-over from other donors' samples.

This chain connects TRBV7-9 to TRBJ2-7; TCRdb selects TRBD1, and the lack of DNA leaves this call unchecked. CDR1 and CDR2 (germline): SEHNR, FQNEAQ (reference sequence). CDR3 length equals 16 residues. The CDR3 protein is CASSTTGTGDGNEQYF.

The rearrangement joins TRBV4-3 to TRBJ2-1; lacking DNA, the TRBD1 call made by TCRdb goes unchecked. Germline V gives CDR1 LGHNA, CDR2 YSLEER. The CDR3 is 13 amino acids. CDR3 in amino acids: CASSQDPGSRQFF.

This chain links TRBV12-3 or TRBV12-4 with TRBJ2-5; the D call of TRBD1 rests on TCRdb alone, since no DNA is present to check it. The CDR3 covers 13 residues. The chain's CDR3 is CASMGQTEETQYF.

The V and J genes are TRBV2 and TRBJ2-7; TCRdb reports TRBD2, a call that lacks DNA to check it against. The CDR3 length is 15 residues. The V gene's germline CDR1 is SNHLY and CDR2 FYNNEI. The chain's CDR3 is CASSELRPGLGEQYF.

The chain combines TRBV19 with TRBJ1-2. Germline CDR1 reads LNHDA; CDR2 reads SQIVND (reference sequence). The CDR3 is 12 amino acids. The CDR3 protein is CASKQKVYGYTF. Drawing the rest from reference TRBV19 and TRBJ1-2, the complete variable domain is DGGITQSPKYLFRKEGQNVTLSCEQNLNHDAMYWYRQDPGQGLRLIYYSQIVNDFQKGDIAEGYSVSREKKESFPLTVTSAQKNPTAFYLCASKQKVYGYTFGSGTRLTVV.

This chain's CDR3 is CASSQDYSNQPQHF. The chain has TRBV4-3 and TRBJ1-5. The germline gives CDR1 LGHNA, CDR2 YSLEER. CDR3 length equals 14 residues.

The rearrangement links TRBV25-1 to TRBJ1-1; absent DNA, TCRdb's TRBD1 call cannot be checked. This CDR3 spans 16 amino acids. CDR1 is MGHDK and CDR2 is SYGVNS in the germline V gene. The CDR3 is CASSDPGTGPGLEAFF.

The CDR3 is CSAESGQGNYEQYF. The gene calls are TRBV29-1 and TRBJ2-7; the TRBD1 assignment by TCRdb is unverifiable without DNA. This CDR3 contains 14 residues. Germline V gives CDR1 SQVTM, CDR2 ANQGSEA.

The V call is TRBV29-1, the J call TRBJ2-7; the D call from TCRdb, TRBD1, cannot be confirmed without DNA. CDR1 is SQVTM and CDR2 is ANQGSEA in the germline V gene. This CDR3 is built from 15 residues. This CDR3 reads CSVARMVSGVHEQYF.

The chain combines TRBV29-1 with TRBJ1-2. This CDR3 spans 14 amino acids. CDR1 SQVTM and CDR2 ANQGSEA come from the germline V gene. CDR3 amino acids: CSVGPSRENYGYTF. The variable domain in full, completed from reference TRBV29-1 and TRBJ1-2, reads SAVISQKPSRDICQRGTSLTIQCQVDSQVTMMFWYRQQPGQSLTLIATANQGSEATYESGFVIDKFPISRPNLTFSTLTVSNMSPEDSSIYLCSVGPSRENYGYTFGSGTRLTVV.

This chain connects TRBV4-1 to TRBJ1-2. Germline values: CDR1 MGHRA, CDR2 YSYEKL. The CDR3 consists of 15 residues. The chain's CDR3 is CASSQGWQGGHGYTF.

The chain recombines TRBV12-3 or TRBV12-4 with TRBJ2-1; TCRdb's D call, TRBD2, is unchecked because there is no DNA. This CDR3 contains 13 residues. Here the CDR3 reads CASSSGLAVEQFF.

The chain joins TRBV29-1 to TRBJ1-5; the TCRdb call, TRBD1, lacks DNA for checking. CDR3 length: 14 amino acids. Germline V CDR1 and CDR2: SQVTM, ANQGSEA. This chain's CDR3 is CSVGFSQADQPQHF. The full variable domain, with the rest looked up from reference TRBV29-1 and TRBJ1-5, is SAVISQKPSRDICQRGTSLTIQCQVDSQVTMMFWYRQQPGQSLTLIATANQGSEATYESGFVIDKFPISRPNLTFSTLTVSNMSPEDSSIYLCSVGFSQADQPQHFGDGTRLSIL.

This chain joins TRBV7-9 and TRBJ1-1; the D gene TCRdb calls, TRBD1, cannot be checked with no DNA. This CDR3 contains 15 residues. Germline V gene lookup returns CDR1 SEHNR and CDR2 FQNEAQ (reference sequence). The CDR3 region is CASTMGQLMNTEAFF.

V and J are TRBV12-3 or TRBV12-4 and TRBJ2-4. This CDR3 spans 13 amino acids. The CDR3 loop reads CASSSGNKNIQYF.

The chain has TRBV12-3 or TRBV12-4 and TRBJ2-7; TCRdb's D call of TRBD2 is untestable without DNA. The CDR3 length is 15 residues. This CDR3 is CASRSGVQESYEQYF.

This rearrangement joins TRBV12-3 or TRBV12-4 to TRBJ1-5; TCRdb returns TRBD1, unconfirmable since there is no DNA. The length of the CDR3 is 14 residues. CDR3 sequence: CASRSQGLNQPQHF.

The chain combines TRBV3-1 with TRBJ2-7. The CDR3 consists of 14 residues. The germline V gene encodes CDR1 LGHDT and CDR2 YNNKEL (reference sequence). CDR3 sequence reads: CASSQVSTTYEQYF.

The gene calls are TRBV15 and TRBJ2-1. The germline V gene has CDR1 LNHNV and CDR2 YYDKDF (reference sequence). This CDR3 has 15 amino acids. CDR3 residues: CATSRDRSSYNEQFF.

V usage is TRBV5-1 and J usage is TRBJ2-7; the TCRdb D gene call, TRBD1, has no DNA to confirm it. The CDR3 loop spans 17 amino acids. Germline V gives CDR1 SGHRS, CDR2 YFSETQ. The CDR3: CASSLESAGGFSYEQYF.